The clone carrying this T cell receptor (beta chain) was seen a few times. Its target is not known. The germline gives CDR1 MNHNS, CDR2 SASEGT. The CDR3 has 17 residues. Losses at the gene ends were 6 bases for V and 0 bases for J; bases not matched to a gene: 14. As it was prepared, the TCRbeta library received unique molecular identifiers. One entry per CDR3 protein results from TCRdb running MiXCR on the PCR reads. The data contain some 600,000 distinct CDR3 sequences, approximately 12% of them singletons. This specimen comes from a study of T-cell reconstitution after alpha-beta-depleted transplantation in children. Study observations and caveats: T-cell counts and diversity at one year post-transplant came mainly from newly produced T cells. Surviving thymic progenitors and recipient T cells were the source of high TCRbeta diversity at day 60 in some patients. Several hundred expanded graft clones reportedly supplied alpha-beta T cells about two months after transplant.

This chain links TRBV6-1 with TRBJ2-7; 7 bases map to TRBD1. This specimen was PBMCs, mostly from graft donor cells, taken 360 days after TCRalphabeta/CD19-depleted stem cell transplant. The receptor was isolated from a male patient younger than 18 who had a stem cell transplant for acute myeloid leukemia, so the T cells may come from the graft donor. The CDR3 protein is CASRFSPGGALSYEQYF. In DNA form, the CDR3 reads TGTGCCAGCAGGTTTTCGCCAGGGGGAGCTCTCTCCTACGAGCAGTACTTC.